This T cell receptor (beta chain) was sequenced during a study of cytomegalovirus exposure and HLA in healthy donors (dated by TCRdb to 2017 to 2019). Background on the whole study: An earlier analysis of 550 to 700 of the donors reported more than 250 Gb of sequence data and some 100 million unique TCR beta sequences from some 180 million T cells. A later analysis re-analyzed previously published TCR beta repertoires from hundreds of donors and added high-resolution HLA genotyping to study TCR occurrence patterns. Of the roughly 420 genotyped donors, over 80% were placed in the genetic ancestry cluster associated with self-reported Caucasian donors. The study aimed to test whether cataloging public T cell receptors could reveal signatures of past pathogen exposure. Genome-wide SNP genotypes for about 60% of the 666 donors were used in a later genetic analysis, which treated that subset as a discovery cohort. Approximately 300 gigabases of sequencing data and roughly 80 million unique TCR sequences made up an early release that covered 500 to 650 HLA-typed donors. The study combined high-throughput TCR immunosequencing, statistical association of individual TCRs with disease status, and machine learning to predict cytomegalovirus infection status. The number of donors typed differed by locus, with 629-630 for A, B, C, DRB1 and DQB1, more than 500 for DQA1, over 600 for DPA1, and roughly 450 for DPB1. Along with the 666-subject first cohort, a separate validation cohort of more than 90 different subjects was used. Alongside the repertoire data, information on donor age, sex, ethnicity and CMV serostatus was compiled. Every discovery cohort repertoire had been produced on one sequencing platform. Rather than drawing on any new phenotypic data, the later analysis identified candidate immune exposures from TCR beta sequences and the way those sequences occurred across donors. An earlier analysis of a few hundred of the donors applied high-throughput TCR beta sequencing to assess whether each TCR beta V gene segment acted as functional or pseudogenic. Five DR-DQ haplotypes were handled as single units for association and clustering, since linkage in the cohort was strong. Class I and class II HLA loci were covered by the typing at four-digit resolution. Across around 400 genotyped donors of the cohort, an average of approximately 240,000 unique TCR beta nucleotide sequences per donor were sequenced, and roughly a sixth of those sequences were non-productive. Using immunosequencing, the study profiled T cell repertoires from 500 to 800 subjects and related those repertoires to cytomegalovirus serostatus.

Broad study findings and their caveats: According to the authors, the approach could potentially be generalized to other disease states and immunological phenotypes. Only TCR beta chains were sequenced in this cohort, and the absence of alpha or paired-chain data limited detectable features. A later genetic analysis associated a missense DCLRE1C variant with V-gene and J-gene trimming of TCR beta chains, and an independent cohort replicated the association. Because HLA typing was missing for some donors at each locus, association tests included only the typed subset. In a later analysis, most CMV-associated TCR beta chains were found to appear HLA-restricted, with HLA associations seemingly driven largely by CMV exposure. The earlier analysis of approximately 590 of the donors excluded roughly 17 rarely observed V segments, including chromosome 9 orphons, because counts were too low. A total of around 150 TCR beta chains were listed by the study as associated with cytomegalovirus. Broadly in line with IMGT annotations, most TCR beta V segments showed up in productive rearrangements about 87% or about 30% of the time in an earlier analysis of around 550 of the donors. In a later analysis, 16,951 TCR beta sequences were associated with specific HLA alleles at a false discovery rate of 0.05. The presence/absence analyses assumed that sequencing depth was roughly uniform across donors, and that assumption may not be true. In a later genetic analysis, fewer N-insertions in productive TCRs were reported among donors in an Asian-associated ancestry cluster than the roughly 700-donor mean. A cluster of highly shared sequence variants was judged likely to represent a technical artifact of the sequencing pipeline. Most TCR sequences were seen in very few donors, while some public TCRs were found in many individuals. The classifier was reported to diagnose cytomegalovirus status with high specificity and sensitivity in both the original cohort and the validation cohort. Some IMGT-functional V segments, including TRBV6-2 and TRBV6-3, could not be distinguished by the 87-base-pair reads and were therefore excluded. For the cohort, immune exposure information was limited to CMV serostatus. When HLA alleles, especially DR and DQ, strongly co-occurred, attributing TCR associations to individual alleles was difficult. In vitro tests confirmed that a few of the cytomegalovirus-associated TCR beta chains recognize cytomegalovirus antigens. A further reported finding was that TCR beta sequences accurately predicted the HLA-A and HLA-B alleles for most subjects in the first cohort. In a later analysis, TCR association rates were found to vary across HLA loci, with the most associated TCRs seen for DRB1 alleles and the fewest for HLA-C alleles. In a later analysis, HLA-associated TCR beta chains were found to be more clonally expanded and to have lower generation probabilities than equally common non-associated chains. In a later analysis, several top co-occurrence clusters were reported to appear linked to parvovirus B19, influenza, CMV and Epstein-Barr virus. Correlated functional status among segregating V segments might reflect linkage disequilibrium, but an unknown experimental factor could not be ruled out.

The germline V and J ends show losses of 0 bases and 4 bases respectively, and no gene match explains 6 bases of the junction. From its cysteine to its phenylalanine, the CDR3 spans 15 amino acids. Only the CDR3 region is kept as DNA, spanning 45 bases read in frame from base 1. Based on the germline V gene, the CDR1 and CDR2 sequences are MNHNS and SASEGT. The cohort consisted of 650 to 700 healthy bone marrow donors. Cohort members were all nominally healthy when sampled, although unrecorded immune exposures were likely present. The donor was CMV seronegative and belonged to the group of more than 300 seronegative cohort members. A peripheral blood sample was provided by each donor, and peripheral blood mononuclear cells were used for TCR beta sequencing. Genomic DNA extraction from the blood cell samples was performed with the Qiagen DNeasy Blood Extraction Kit. Receptor libraries were prepared by the immunoSEQ multiplex PCR assay. For the multiplex PCR, a mixture combining 60 forward primers for TCR Vbeta segments and 13 reverse primers for TCR Jbeta segments was used. The CDR3 region of rearranged TCR beta genes was amplified from genomic DNA by a multiplex PCR assay. The amplified TCR beta libraries were sequenced on the Illumina HiSeq System as 87-base-pair reads. The authors' pipeline ran thus. In a later analysis, some 80 million unique TCR beta chains were counted across the 650 to 750 repertoires, and around 10 million of these chains were shared by at least two donors. To remove PCR and sequencing errors, raw reads were error-corrected and collapsed into unique sequences using a nearest-neighbor algorithm that merged closely related sequences. CDR3 sequences were aligned to IMGT reference sequences to assign V, D and J gene segments. For a sequence to be retained, a match of at least six nucleotides to both a V gene segment and a J gene segment was required. Rearrangements were called productive when the CDR3 lacked stop codons and stayed in frame with V and J; all others were non-productive. Following IMGT convention, CDR3 was defined as the stretch from the second conserved V-encoded cysteine to the conserved J-encoded phenylalanine. The earlier analysis of approximately 590 of the donors excluded any sequence lacking an unambiguous match to a single V gene segment. An earlier analysis of about 590 of the donors classified V segments as functional when productive rearrangements were above 56.7% and as segregating when the standard deviation between donors was above 5%. To diagnose cytomegalovirus status from the catalog of TCR beta chain sequences, a statistical classification framework was built. In a later analysis, TCR nucleotide sequences were compared against IMGT/GENE-DB human TR gene sequences so that V and J genes could be assigned. Using the TCRdist pipeline, a later analysis assigned CDR3 sequences along with most-parsimonious VDJ recombination scenarios. In a later analysis, each TCR beta chain was defined by its CDR3 amino acid sequence together with its V-gene family, and reads lacking a unique V-gene family were excluded. To address suspected cross-contamination and a sequencing artifact, a later analysis removed approximately 600 highly shared, low-generation-probability nucleotide sequences. In a later analysis, a clonal expansion index was calculated for each public chain from normalized within-repertoire ranks of inferred template counts. In a later analysis, generation probabilities were computed using a VDJ recombination model fitted to out-of-frame rearrangements, and the results were checked against IGoR. In a later analysis, hypergeometric tests were used to score TCR-TCR, TCR-HLA and TCR-CMV co-occurrence, with a repertoire-size bias correction applied to TCR pairs. False discovery rates were estimated in a later analysis by permuting HLA or CMV assignments 20 times. In a later analysis, co-occurring TCRs were grouped using DBSCAN, with TCRdist sequence similarity added in when clustering inside HLA-allele-positive subsets. Co-occurrence clustering excluded repertoires with fewer than 30,000 or more than 120,000 public chains, plus five with anomalous nucleotide sharing. TCRdb carries this immuneACCESS record with in-frame sequences only. Its versions omit some clonotypes, under half of them owing to an unresolved V gene in the studies checked, with the rest unexplained. V, J and clone size are those of that table, while D and trimming were read from the DNA. The sample table shows roughly 190,000 clones, and approximately 81% are seen once. The top ten hold 3.8% of the sample.

Points on this clone: There is no known antigen for this receptor. Base-call qualities are not available, and no considerably larger clone is one nucleotide away.

The receptor was isolated from a man aged 45 to 65 in good health and CMV-seronegative. The sample consisted of PBMCs. This sequence uses TRBV6-1 and TRBJ2-7; 7 of the junction bases match TRBD2. The CDR3 region reads CASSEAGGKAYEQYF. In nucleotide form, the sequence is TGTGCCAGCAGTGAAGCGGGGGGGAAAGCGTACGAGCAGTACTTC.